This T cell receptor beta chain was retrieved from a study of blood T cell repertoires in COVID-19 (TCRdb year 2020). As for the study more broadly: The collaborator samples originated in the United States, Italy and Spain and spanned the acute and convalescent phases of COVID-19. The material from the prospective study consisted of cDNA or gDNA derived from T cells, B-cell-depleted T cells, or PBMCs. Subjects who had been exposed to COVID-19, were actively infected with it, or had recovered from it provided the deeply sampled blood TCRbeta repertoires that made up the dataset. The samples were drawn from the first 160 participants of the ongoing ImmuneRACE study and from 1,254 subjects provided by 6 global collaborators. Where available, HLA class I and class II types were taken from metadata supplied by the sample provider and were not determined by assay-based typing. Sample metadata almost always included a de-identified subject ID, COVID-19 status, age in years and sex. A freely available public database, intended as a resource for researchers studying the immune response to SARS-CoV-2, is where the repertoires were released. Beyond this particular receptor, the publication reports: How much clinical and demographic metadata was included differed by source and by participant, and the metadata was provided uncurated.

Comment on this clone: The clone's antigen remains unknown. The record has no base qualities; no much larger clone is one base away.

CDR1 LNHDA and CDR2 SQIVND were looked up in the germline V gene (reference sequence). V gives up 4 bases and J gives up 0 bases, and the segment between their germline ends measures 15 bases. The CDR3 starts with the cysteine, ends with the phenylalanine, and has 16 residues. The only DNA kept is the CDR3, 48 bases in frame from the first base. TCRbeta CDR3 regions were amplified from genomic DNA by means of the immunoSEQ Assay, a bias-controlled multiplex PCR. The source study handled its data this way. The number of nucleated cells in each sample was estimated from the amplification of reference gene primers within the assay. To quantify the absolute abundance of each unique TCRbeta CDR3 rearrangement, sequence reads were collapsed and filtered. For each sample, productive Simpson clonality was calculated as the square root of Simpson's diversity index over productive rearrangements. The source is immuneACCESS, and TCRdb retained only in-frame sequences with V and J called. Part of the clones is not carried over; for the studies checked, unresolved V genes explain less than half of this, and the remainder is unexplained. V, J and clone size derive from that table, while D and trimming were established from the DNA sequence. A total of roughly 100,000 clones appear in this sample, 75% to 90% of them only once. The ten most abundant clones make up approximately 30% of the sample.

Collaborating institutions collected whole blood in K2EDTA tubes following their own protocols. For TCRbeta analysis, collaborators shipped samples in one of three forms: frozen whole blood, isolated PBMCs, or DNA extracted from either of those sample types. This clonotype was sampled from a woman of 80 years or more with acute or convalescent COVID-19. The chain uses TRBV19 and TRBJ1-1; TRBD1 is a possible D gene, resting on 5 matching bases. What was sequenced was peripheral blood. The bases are TGTGCCAGTAGTACCGGCCGACAGCTGCTGAACACTGAAGCTTTCTTT. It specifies CASSTGRQLLNTEAFF.